This TCR beta chain stems from a study of T cell responses to AZD1222 COVID-19 vaccine. Study conclusions and caveats: Spike-specific TCR breadth and depth both grew after two AZD1222 doses. Seropositive status at baseline applied to only a handful of AZD1222 recipients. Donors skewed white British and female; clonal diversity was possibly underestimated.

There are 13 residues in the CDR3. Germline CDR1 reads KGHDR; CDR2 reads SFDVKD. V lost 3 bases and J lost 7, with 8 bases in between. This clone was detected once. What it binds is not known. Method: immunoSEQ multiplex PCR; TCRdb's copy keeps in-frame clones and lacks some. In the table there are around 45,000 clones, about nine tenths of which are singletons. The sample in question was peripheral blood, obtained 28 days after the second AZD1222 dose. The chain has TRBV24-1 and TRBJ2-2; no reliable D call. This clonotype was sampled from an adult who received the AZD1222 COVID-19 vaccine. CDR3: CATSDPGLGELFF. The CDR3, as DNA: TGTGCCACCAGTGATCCTGGGCTCGGGGAGCTGTTTTTT.